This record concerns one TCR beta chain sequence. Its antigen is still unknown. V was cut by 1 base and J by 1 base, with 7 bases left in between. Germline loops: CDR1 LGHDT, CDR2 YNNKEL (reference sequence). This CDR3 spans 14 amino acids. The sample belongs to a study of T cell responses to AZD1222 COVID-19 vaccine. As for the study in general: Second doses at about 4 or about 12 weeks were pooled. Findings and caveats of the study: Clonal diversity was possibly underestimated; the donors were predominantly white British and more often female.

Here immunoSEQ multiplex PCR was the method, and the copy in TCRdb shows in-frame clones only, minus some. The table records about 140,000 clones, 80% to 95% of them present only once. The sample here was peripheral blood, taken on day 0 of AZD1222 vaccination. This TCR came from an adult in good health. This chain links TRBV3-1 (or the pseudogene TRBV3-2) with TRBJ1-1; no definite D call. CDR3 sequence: CASSQARWNTEAFF. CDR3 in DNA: TGTGCCAGCAGCCAAGCGAGATGGAACACTGAAGCTTTCTTT.